The sample holds a few counts of the clone carrying this TCR beta chain. The antigen is undetermined. Per germline, CDR1 KGHSH and CDR2 LQKENI. Losses at the gene ends were 6 bases for V and 0 bases for J; bases not matched to a gene: 7. The CDR3 sequence is 16 residues long. This sample was included in a study of beta chain features in type 1 diabetes. As for the study in general: Sorted cells examined across all samples numbered approximately 100 million.

General study findings and limits: A closer apparent resemblance between naive, central memory and Treg TCRB repertoires was seen in patients than in healthy donors.

The study reverse transcribed the entire isolated RNA, so it sequenced expressed TCRB transcripts. For naive, central memory and regulatory T cell samples, reads averaged roughly 3.5 million. Sequenced by immunoSEQ multiplex PCR; TCRdb stores in-frame clones only, minus some. This table has a few hundred thousand clones, 25% to 35% appearing once. Material: central memory CD4+ T cells from blood. The rearrangement uses TRBV18 and TRBJ2-1; 8 bases align to TRBD2. This TCR came from a man under 40 in good health. The CDR3 region has the DNA TGTGCCAGCTCCTTTATAGCGGGAAGCTCCTACAATGAGCAGTTCTTC. This gives the protein CASSFIAGSSYNEQFF.